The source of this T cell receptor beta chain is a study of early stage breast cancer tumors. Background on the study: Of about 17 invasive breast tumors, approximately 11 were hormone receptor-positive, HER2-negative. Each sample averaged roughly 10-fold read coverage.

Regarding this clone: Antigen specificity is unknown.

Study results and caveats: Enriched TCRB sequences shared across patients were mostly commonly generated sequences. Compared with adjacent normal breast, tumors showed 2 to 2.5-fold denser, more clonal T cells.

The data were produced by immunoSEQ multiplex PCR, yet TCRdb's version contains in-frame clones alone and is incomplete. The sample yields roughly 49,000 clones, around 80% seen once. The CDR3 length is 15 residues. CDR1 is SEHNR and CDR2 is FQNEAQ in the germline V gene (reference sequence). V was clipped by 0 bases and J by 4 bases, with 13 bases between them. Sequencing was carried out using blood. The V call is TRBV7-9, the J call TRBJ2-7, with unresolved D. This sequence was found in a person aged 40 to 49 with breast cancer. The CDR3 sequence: CASSLAGNRPYEQYF. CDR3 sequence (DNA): TGTGCCAGCAGCTTAGCGGGTAACCGCCCATACGAGCAGTACTTC.